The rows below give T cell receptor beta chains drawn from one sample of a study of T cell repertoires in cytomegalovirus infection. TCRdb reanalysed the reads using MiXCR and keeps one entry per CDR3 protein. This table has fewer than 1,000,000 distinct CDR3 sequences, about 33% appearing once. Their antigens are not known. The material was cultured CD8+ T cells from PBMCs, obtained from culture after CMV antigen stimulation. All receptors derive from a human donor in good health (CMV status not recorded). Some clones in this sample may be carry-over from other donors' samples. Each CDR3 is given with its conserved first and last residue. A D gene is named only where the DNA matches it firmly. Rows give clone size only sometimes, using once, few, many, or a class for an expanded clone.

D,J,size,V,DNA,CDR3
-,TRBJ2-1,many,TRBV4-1,TGCGCCAGCAGCCCGTCCCCGGGAAATGAGCAGTTCTTC,CASSPSPGNEQFF
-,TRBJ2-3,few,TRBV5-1,TGCGCCAGCAGCCCCCGGCCCTTTTTGGGGGAGCGTCCCTCTAGCACAGATACGCAGTATTTT,CASSPRPFLGERPSSTDTQYF
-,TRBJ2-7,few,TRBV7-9,TGTGCCAGCAGCGCGGGACAGCGGCCCTACGAGCAGTACTTC,CASSAGQRPYEQYF
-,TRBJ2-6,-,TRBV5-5,TGTGCCAGCAGCTGGGAGGGGGGAACAGGGGCCAACGTCCTGACTTTC,CASSWEGGTGANVLTF
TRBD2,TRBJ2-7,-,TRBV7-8,TGTGTCGATTCCCAGGGAGGGGCCTCCGGGAGTTACGAGCAGTACTTC,CVDSQGGASGSYEQYF
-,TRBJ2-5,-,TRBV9,TGTGCCAGCAGCGGACTCCCAACCATCGGCCCGGAGACCCAGTACTTC,CASSGLPTIGPETQYF
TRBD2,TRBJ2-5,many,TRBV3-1,TGTGCCAGCAGTTTCGGGGGGGGTCGACAAGAGACCCAGTACTTC,CASSFGGGRQETQYF
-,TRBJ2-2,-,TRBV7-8,TGTGCCAGCAGCCAAAAAAAGGGAGACACCGGGGAGCTGTTTTTT,CASSQKKGDTGELFF
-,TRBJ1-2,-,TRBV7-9,TGTGCCAGCAGCTTAGTTGTGGCGAGGGGCTATGGCTACACCTTC,CASSLVVARGYGYTF
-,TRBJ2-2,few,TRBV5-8,TGTGCCAGCAGCTTGTTCGAGGGGGAGCTGTTTTTT,CASSLFEGELFF